The T cell receptor beta chain under discussion was sequenced for a study of blood T cell repertoires in COVID-19. Study background: Researchers got acute and convalescent COVID-19 samples from the United States, Italy and Spain.

V lost 1 base, J lost 8 bases, and 6 bases lay in between. Germline assignment: CDR1 SGHNT and CDR2 YENEEA. The CDR3 has 13 residues. In the original analysis: Reference gene primer amplification yielded estimated nucleated cell counts. Using immunoSEQ multiplex PCR, the repertoire was profiled, and TCRdb retains in-frame clones only, with some absent. Clonal size and the V and J genes are those of that table, whereas D and trimming came from the DNA. The table records more than 65,000 clones, around 89% of them present only once. Sequencing was performed on peripheral blood. The V and J genes are TRBV11-3 and TRBJ1-6; D is uncertain. The sequence was collected from a man in his fifties or sixties with acute or convalescent COVID-19. Here the CDR3 reads CASSLGADSPLHF. In DNA form, the CDR3 reads TGTGCCAGCAGCTTAGGGGCTGATTCACCCCTCCACTTT.